The 8 T cell receptor beta chains presented below share a single source sample, sequenced in a study of T cells in tuberculosis. The repertoire was sequenced with immunoSEQ multiplex PCR; TCRdb's copy has only in-frame clones and lacks some. The sample contains more than 35,000 clones, 90% to 95% of which appear only once. Sequenced: PBMCs. These receptor sequences come from a donor between 10 and 29 years old with latent tuberculosis or without tuberculosis infection.

This chain links TRBV9 with TRBJ2-1; 9 positions agree with TRBD2. V dropped 2 bases and J dropped 15; count of bases not matched to a gene: 9. CDR3 length: 13 amino acids. CDR1 and CDR2 from the germline V gene are SGDLS and YYNGEE. For the CDR3, the DNA is TGTGCCAGCAGCGTGGACTTAGCGGGAGTTCTGTTCTTC. Amino acids: CASSVDLAGVLFF.

The chain is built from TRBV7-8 and TRBJ2-7; TRBD2 is a possible D gene (6 bases). The germline CDR1 and CDR2 sequences are SGHVS and FQNEAQ. This CDR3 comprises 15 residues. Trimming shortened V by 5 bases and J by 3 bases, and 17 bases separated the two germline ends. The DNA for the CDR3 is TGTGCCAGCAGCCTTGAGCCGGGAGTCTACTACGAGCAGTACTTC. Amino acid sequence: CASSLEPGVYYEQYF.

This sequence joins TRBV5-1 and TRBJ1-2, with TRBD1 matching 8 bases. Germline loops: CDR1 SGHRS, CDR2 YFSETQ. V dropped 2 bases and J dropped 8; count of bases not matched to a gene: 11. The CDR3 loop spans 15 amino acids. For the CDR3, the DNA is TGCGCCAGCAGCTTTCCCGACAGGGGTTCGAGCGGCTACACCTTC. This codes for CASSFPDRGSSGYTF.

V is TRBV7-3 and J is TRBJ1-6, with 9 bases aligning to TRBD1. V was clipped by 5 bases and J by 8 bases; unmatched bases: 7. The CDR3 spans 15 residues. Per germline, CDR1 SGHTA and CDR2 FQGTGA. The CDR3 reads CASSPSGTGYSPLHF. As DNA, the CDR3 is TGTGCCAGCAGCCCCTCCGGGACAGGGTATTCACCCCTCCACTTT.

The rearrangement links TRBV14 to TRBJ2-5; D might be TRBD1 (5 bases). In germline, CDR1 is SGHDN, CDR2 FVKESK. The CDR3 extends over 15 amino acids. V lost 4 bases, J lost 1 base, and 13 bases lay in between. CDR3 protein: CASSPRQGGQETQYF. In nucleotides, the CDR3 is TGTGCCAGCAGCCCCCGGCAGGGCGGCCAAGAGACCCAGTACTTC.

On this clone itself: The germline gene is not matched at one end of the junction; a read error may be the cause. The genes are TRBV30 and TRBJ2-1, with D possibly being TRBD2 (5 bases). This CDR3 is built from 12 residues. The germline CDR1 and CDR2 sequences are GTSNPN and SVGIG (reference sequence). The CDR3 region has the DNA TGTGCCTGGAGTTTACTAGAACCGGGCCTGATCTTC. Residues: CAWSLLEPGLIF. Variable domain in full (rest from reference TRBV30 and TRBJ2-1): SQTIHQWPATLVQPVGSPLSLECTVEGTSNPNLYWYRQAAGRGLQLLFYSVGIGQISSEVPQNLSASRPQDRQFILSSKKLLLSDSGFYLCAWSLLEPGLIFGPGTRLTVL.

The gene calls are TRBV4-2 and TRBJ1-2; D gene uncertain. The germline gives CDR1 LGHNA, CDR2 YNFKEQ. The germline V and J ends were trimmed by 0 bases and 6 bases, with 17 bases remaining between them. This CDR3 is built from 16 residues. CDR3 coding DNA: TGTGCCAGCAGCCAAGATCCGCTGCGGGGTGCGGATGGCTACACCTTC. Protein product: CASSQDPLRGADGYTF.

The chain combines TRBV5-8 with TRBJ1-1; D is unclear. The germline V and J ends were trimmed by 0 bases and 7 bases, with 10 bases remaining between them. This CDR3 has 13 residues. The V gene's germline CDR1 is SGHTS and CDR2 YDEGEE. For the CDR3, the DNA is TGTGCCAGCAGCTTGGCCAAGGCGGTTGAAGCTTTCTTT. It specifies CASSLAKAVEAFF.